What follows are 21 T cell receptor beta chains derived from one specimen sequenced in a study of regulatory T cells in long-lasting Graves disease. In building TCR beta libraries, iRepertoire HTBI primers were used together with Arm-PCR of CDR3 regions. A single record per CDR3 protein comes from TCRdb applying MiXCR to the multiplex PCR reads. The sample has 650,000 to 700,000 distinct CDR3 sequences; about 30% are singletons. Time point noted: persistent/refractory GD, antithyroid drugs over 5 years with positive TRAb. The TCR library used RNA extracted from PBMCs. The specimen comprised peripheral blood mononuclear cells (PBMCs), sampled when the disease was refractory, from a patient treated with antithyroid drugs. These receptors originate from a female donor with Graves disease.

This clonotype came up many times. The CDR3 protein is CASRLPGTRKMNTEAFF. CDR3 DNA sequence: TGTGCCAGCAGATTACCCGGGACAAGGAAAATGAACACTGAAGCTTTCTTT. This sequence joins TRBV28 and TRBJ1-1; D perhaps matches TRBD1 (6 bases). V was trimmed by 6 bases and J by 0 bases, leaving 20 bases between them. Germline CDR1 reads MDHEN; CDR2 reads SYDVKM. This CDR3 comprises 17 residues.

This clonotype was counted many times. The chain is built from TRBV28 and TRBJ1-4, with 10 bases matching TRBD1. Germline-derived CDR1 and CDR2 are MDHEN and SYDVKM. V lost 1 base, J lost 10 bases, and 3 bases stayed unmatched. CDR3 size: 14 residues. The CDR3 protein is CASSLFGTGAKLFF. The CDR3 nucleotides read TGTGCCAGCAGTTTATTTGGGACAGGGGCAAAACTGTTTTTT.

J is TRBJ1-1 and V is TRBV29-1; no clear D. The CDR3 length is 16 residues. CDR1 SQVTM and CDR2 ANQGSEA come from the germline V gene. V lost 1 base, J lost 1 base, and 16 bases lay in between. CDR3 residues: CSVEALRTGRNTEAFF. CDR3 DNA sequence: TGCAGCGTTGAAGCCCTCCGGACTGGGAGGAACACTGAAGCTTTCTTT. Drawing the rest from reference TRBV29-1 and TRBJ1-1, the complete variable domain is SAVISQKPSRDICQRGTSLTIQCQVDSQVTMMFWYRQQPGQSLTLIATANQGSEATYESGFVIDKFPISRPNLTFSTLTVSNMSPEDSSIYLCSVEALRTGRNTEAFFGQGTRLTVV.

V usage is TRBV5-6 and J usage is TRBJ1-2; D is undetermined. The CDR3 has 13 amino acids. Looked up from germline, CDR1 is SGHDT and CDR2 is YYEEEE. Between the trimmed V and J ends, which lost 4 bases and 6 bases, there was a span of 13 bases. This CDR3 reads CASSRDGPHGYTF. CDR3 nucleotide sequence: TGTGCCAGCAGCCGTGACGGGCCTCATGGCTACACCTTC.

J is TRBJ2-5 and V is TRBV29-1; 7 bases map to TRBD2. This CDR3 spans 11 amino acids. The germline CDR1 and CDR2 sequences are SQVTM and ANQGSEA. The CDR3 DNA sequence: TGCACCACCCGGGGGGAGGAGACCCAGTACTTC. Protein product: CTTRGEETQYF.

The rearrangement links TRBV7-3 to TRBJ2-7; TRBD1 aligns across 7 bases. This CDR3 comprises 15 residues. Trimming at V came to 5 bases and at J to 5 bases, leaving 12 bases not matched to a gene. The germline V gene encodes CDR1 SGHTA and CDR2 FQGTGA. CDR3 DNA sequence: TGTGCCAGCAGCCCTACTGGACAGGAGATCCACGAGCAGTACTTC. Amino acid sequence: CASSPTGQEIHEQYF.

There are a few counts of this clonotype. The gene calls are TRBV20-1 and TRBJ2-5; weak D call: TRBD1 (5 bases). This CDR3 region has 14 residues. The V gene lost 3 bases and the J gene lost 1 base, with 12 bases spanning the gap. The germline V gene has CDR1 DFQATT and CDR2 SNEGSKA (reference sequence). In nucleotides, the CDR3 is TGCAGTGCTAGTCCGAAAGGGGTCCAAGAGACCCAGTACTTC. Amino acid sequence: CSASPKGVQETQYF.

Comment on this clonotype: One junction end disagrees with the germline gene, perhaps due to a read error. The chain recombines TRBV20-1 with TRBJ1-1; D is undetermined. This CDR3 spans 12 amino acids. The germline V gene encodes CDR1 DFQATT and CDR2 SNEGSKA (reference sequence). The CDR3, as DNA: TGCGGTGCTAGAGTGGTGGGCACTGAAGCTTTCTTT. This codes for CGARVVGTEAFF.

The gene calls are TRBV4-1 and TRBJ1-1; TRBD1 might be the D (6 bases). This CDR3 contains 16 residues. V was cut by 0 bases and J by 6 bases, with 17 bases left in between. Germline V CDR1 and CDR2: MGHRA, YSYEKL. The CDR3 is CASSQDWTGARAEAFF. The CDR3 nucleotides read TGCGCCAGCAGCCAAGATTGGACGGGGGCGCGCGCTGAAGCTTTCTTT.

The chain has TRBV5-1 and TRBJ2-5; TRBD1 is a possible D gene (6 bases). The CDR3 runs to 15 residues. The V end was cut by 4 bases, the J end by 5 bases, with 18 bases between. CDR1 and CDR2 (germline): SGHRS, YFSETQ. This CDR3 is CASSPFQGRGETQYF. DNA for the CDR3: TGCGCCAGCAGCCCCTTTCAGGGGCGAGGGGAGACCCAGTACTTC.

At least ten counts were recorded for this clonotype. CDR3 in DNA: TGTGCCAGCAGTCCGTCGCGGGAGGCCTACGAGCAGTACTTC. Translating gives CASSPSREAYEQYF. This chain joins TRBV28 and TRBJ2-7, with 8 bases fitting TRBD2. Germline CDR1 reads MDHEN; CDR2 reads SYDVKM. The CDR3 length is 14 residues. The ends lost 5 bases at V and 2 bases at J; junction bases unmatched: 5. Combining the CDR3 with reference TRBV28 and TRBJ2-7 gives the whole variable domain DVKVTQSSRYLVKRTGEKVFLECVQDMDHENMFWYRQDPGLGLRLIYFSYDVKMKEKGDIPEGYSVSREKKERFSLILESASTNQTSMYLCASSPSREAYEQYFGPGTRLTVT.

With regard to this clonotype: One base away lies a much larger clone, so this may be a sequencing read error. The J gene is TRBJ1-1, the V gene TRBV28, with D hard to call. Trimming took 0 bases from V and 1 from J, leaving 9 bases between them. Germline V gene lookup returns CDR1 MDHEN and CDR2 SYDVKM. The CDR3 spans 15 residues. The CDR3: CASSLWGWKNTEAFF. As DNA, the CDR3 is TGTGCCAGCAGTTTATGGGGATGGAAGAACACTGAAGCTTTCTTT.

This rearrangement joins TRBV5-1 to TRBJ1-4; D unresolved. Trimming removed 4 bases from V and 2 bases from J, with 12 bases in between. Germline CDR1 is SGHRS and CDR2 is YFSETQ. The CDR3 consists of 15 residues. CDR3: CASSLEWRTNEKLFF. The DNA for the CDR3 is TGCGCCAGCAGCCTGGAGTGGCGGACTAATGAAAAACTGTTTTTT.

This clonotype has a count of ten or more. This sequence joins TRBV6-1 and TRBJ1-5; TRBD1 aligns across 11 bases. V lost 3 bases, J lost 2 bases, and 3 bases stayed unmatched. The length of the CDR3 is 16 residues. The germline gives CDR1 MNHNS, CDR2 SASEGT. CDR3 bases: TGTGCCAGCAGTGAGGGACAGGGGGTACGCAATCAGCCCCAGCATTTT. It is translated as CASSEGQGVRNQPQHF.

This clonotype turned up a few times. The genes are TRBV13 and TRBJ1-1; perhaps TRBD1 as D (6 bases). Germline V gene data show CDR1 as PRHDT and CDR2 as FYEKMQ (reference sequence). The V end was cut by 5 bases, the J end by 0 bases, with 16 bases between. The CDR3 is 16 residues long. CDR3 sequence reads: CASSPNWGQLNTEAFF. CDR3 DNA sequence: TGTGCCAGCAGCCCAAATTGGGGACAACTGAACACTGAAGCTTTCTTT.

This chain joins TRBV6-2 or TRBV6-3 and TRBJ2-7; the D is unclear. Germline-derived CDR1 and CDR2 are MNHEY and SVGEGT. The CDR3 has 11 amino acids. Between the trimmed V and J ends, which lost 6 bases and 7 bases, there was a span of 10 bases. The CDR3 region is CASRQVGEQYF. The CDR3 DNA reads TGTGCCAGCAGGCAAGTCGGGGAGCAGTACTTC.

This sequence joins TRBV29-1 and TRBJ1-2; 9 nucleotides align to TRBD1. The CDR3 is 14 residues long. Germline loops: CDR1 SQVTM, CDR2 ANQGSEA. V dropped 4 bases and J dropped 5; count of bases not matched to a gene: 8. The CDR3 bases are TGCAGCGTTGGGACAGGGGCCGCTGAGTATGGCTACACCTTC. Residues: CSVGTGAAEYGYTF.

This clonotype was observed a few times. The V gene is TRBV2, the J gene TRBJ1-5, with unresolved D. This CDR3 has 14 amino acids. Trimming removed 8 bases from V and 4 bases from J, with 15 bases in between. Per the germline V gene, CDR1 is SNHLY and CDR2 is FYNNEI. This CDR3 reads CASLKGGSNQPQHF. The CDR3 DNA is TGTGCCAGCCTCAAGGGTGGTTCAAATCAGCCCCAGCATTTT.

This clonotype was seen repeatedly, ten times or more. V and J are TRBV24-1 and TRBJ2-2; D ambiguous. V was clipped by 4 bases and J by 1 base, with 9 bases between them. Germline V gene data show CDR1 as KGHDR and CDR2 as SFDVKD. This CDR3 contains 15 residues. CDR3 region: CATSDASLNTGELFF. CDR3 DNA sequence: TGTGCCACCAGTGACGCCTCACTGAACACCGGGGAGCTGTTTTTT.

This clonotype was recorded many times. The DNA of the CDR3 is TGTGCCAGCAGTTTATCGGGTTCTGGGGAGACCCAGTACTTC. This sequence encodes CASSLSGSGETQYF. This sequence joins TRBV27 and TRBJ2-5; D is uncertain. The CDR3 contains 14 residues. Trimming shortened V by 0 bases and J by 5 bases, and 10 bases separated the two germline ends. Germline values: CDR1 MNHEY, CDR2 SMNVEV (reference sequence).

V usage is TRBV29-1 and J usage is TRBJ1-5, with TRBD1 matching over 7 bases. The CDR3 loop spans 13 amino acids. CDR1 and CDR2 (germline): SQVTM, ANQGSEA. Trimming took 6 bases from V and 3 from J; bases not matched to a gene: 5. The CDR3 here is CSVGGTDNQPQHF. Written as DNA, the CDR3 is TGCAGCGTGGGGGGGACAGACAATCAGCCCCAGCATTTT.